This T cell receptor (beta chain) was captured by sequencing in a study of post-analysis software for immune sequencing data. The authors incorporated unique molecular identifiers into the TCR beta cDNA libraries. TCRdb independently ran MiXCR on the PCR reads; one entry per CDR3 protein. This table holds 150,000 to 200,000 distinct CDR3 sequences, under 40% found once. The CDR3 covers 16 residues. CDR1 is SGHTA and CDR2 is FQGNSA in the germline V gene. Trimming shortened V by 4 bases and J by 7 bases, and 22 bases separated the two germline ends. The chain uses TRBV7-2 and TRBJ1-2; tentatively, D is TRBD1 (5 bases). The source of this sequence is a girl aged 10 to 17 with multiple sclerosis. The input for sequencing was blood, taken after autologous hematopoietic stem cell transplantation. The CDR3 DNA reads as TGTGCCAGCAGCTACTATCGGATACAGGCGGGGGGTGGCTACACCTTC. Protein sequence: CASSYYRIQAGGGYTF.